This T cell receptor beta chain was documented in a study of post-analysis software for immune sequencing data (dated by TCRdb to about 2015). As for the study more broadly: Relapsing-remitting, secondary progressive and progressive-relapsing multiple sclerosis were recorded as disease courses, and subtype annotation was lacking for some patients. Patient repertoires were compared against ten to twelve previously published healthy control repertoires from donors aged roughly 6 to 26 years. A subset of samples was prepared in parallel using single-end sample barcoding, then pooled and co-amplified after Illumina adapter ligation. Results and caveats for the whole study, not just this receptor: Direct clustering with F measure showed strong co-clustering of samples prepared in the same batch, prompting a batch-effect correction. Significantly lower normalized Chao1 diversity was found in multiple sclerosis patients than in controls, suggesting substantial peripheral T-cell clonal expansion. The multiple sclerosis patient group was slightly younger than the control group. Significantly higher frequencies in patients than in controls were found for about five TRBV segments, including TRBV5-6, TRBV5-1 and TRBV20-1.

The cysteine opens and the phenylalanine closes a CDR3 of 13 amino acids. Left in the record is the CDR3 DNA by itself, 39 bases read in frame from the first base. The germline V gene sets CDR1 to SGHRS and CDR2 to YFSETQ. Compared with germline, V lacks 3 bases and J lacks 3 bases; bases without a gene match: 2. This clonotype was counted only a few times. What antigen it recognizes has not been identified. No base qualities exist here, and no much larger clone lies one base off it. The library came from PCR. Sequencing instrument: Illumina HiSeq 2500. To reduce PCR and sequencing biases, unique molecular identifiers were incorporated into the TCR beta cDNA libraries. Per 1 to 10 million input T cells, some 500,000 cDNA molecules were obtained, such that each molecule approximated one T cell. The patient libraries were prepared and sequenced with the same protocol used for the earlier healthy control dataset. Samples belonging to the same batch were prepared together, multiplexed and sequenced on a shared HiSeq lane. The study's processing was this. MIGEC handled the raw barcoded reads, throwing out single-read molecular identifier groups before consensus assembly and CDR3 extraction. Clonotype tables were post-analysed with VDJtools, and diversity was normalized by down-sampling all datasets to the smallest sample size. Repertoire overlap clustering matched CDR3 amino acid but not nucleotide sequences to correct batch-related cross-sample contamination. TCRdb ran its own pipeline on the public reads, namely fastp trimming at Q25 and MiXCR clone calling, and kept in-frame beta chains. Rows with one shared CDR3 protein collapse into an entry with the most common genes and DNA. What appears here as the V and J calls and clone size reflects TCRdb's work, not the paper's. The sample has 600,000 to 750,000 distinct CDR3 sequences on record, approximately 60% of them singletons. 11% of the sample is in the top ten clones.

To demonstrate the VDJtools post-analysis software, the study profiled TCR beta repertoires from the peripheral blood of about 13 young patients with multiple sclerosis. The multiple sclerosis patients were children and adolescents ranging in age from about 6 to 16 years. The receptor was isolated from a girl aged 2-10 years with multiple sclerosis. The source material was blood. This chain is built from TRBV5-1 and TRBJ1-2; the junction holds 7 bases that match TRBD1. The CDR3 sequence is CASSSDRDYGYTF. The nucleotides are TGCGCCAGCAGCTCTGACAGGGACTATGGCTACACCTTC.